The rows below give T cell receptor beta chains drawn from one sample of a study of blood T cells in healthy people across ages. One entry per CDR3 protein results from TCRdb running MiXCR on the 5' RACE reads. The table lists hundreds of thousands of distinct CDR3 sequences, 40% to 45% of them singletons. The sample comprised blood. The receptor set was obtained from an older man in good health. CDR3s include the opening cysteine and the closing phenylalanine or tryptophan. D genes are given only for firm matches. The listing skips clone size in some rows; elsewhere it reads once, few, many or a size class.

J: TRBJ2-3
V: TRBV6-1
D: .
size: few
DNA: TGTGCCAGCCGCAATTGGGGGAGCACAGATACGCAGTATTTT
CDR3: CASRNWGSTDTQYF

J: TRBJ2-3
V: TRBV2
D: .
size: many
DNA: TGTGCCAGCAGTCGTCGGAGGGATACGCAGTATTTT
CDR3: CASSRRRDTQYF

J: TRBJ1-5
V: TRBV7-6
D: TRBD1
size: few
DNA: TGTGCCAGCAGTCCCGGGACAGGGAGGGGACAGCCCCAGCATTTT
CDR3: CASSPGTGRGQPQHF

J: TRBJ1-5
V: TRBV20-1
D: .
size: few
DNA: TGCAGTGCTAGAGGGGCCTCAAATCAGCCCCAGCATTTT
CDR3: CSARGASNQPQHF

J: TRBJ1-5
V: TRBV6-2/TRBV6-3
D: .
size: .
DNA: TGTGCCAGCAGCCGAGCCCAAAATAGCAATCAGCCCCAGCATTTT
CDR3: CASSRAQNSNQPQHF

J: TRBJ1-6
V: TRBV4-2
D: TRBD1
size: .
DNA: TGTGCCAGCAGCCAAGTAGACAGGGGTAATTCACCCCTCCACTTT
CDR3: CASSQVDRGNSPLHF

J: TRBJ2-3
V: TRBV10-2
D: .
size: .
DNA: TGCGCCAGCAGTGTGGGGGGTCGTGCAGATACGCAGTATTTT
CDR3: CASSVGGRADTQYF

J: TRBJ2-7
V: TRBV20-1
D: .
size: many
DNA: TGCAGTGCTAGGAGGGGGGGCGAGCAGTACTTC
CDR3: CSARRGGEQYF

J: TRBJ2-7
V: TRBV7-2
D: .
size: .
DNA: TGTGCCAGCAGCCCAGGACGAGCCCAAAGGGGGGAGCAGTACTTC
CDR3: CASSPGRAQRGEQYF

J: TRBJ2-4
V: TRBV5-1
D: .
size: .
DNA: TGCGCCAGCAGCTTGGAACCCAGAGGGGAAAACATTCAGTACTTC
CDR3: CASSLEPRGENIQYF

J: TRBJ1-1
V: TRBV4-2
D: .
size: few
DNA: TGTGCCAGCAGCCACGTGACAGAAAACACTGAAGCTTTCTTT
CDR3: CASSHVTENTEAFF

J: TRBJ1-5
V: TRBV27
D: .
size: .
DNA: TGTGCCAGCAGTCCCATAACAGGAGCTAGCAATCAGCCCCAGCATTTT
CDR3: CASSPITGASNQPQHF

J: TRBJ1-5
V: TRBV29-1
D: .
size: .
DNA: TGCAGCGTTGATTGGCTGCCCAATCAGCCCCAGCATTTT
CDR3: CSVDWLPNQPQHF

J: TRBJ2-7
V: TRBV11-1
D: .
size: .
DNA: TGTGCCAGCAGCTTTAACCAGCGGATCACCTGCAATGAGCAGTACTTC
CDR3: CASSFNQRITCNEQYF

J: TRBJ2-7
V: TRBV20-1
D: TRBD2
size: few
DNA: TGCAGTGCTAGACCAACCGGGACTAAATTGGGCGAGCAGTACTTC
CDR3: CSARPTGTKLGEQYF

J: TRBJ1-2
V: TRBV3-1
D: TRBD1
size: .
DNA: TGTGCCAGTAGCCACCGGGACAGCCGAAGCGGCTACACCTTC
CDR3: CASSHRDSRSGYTF

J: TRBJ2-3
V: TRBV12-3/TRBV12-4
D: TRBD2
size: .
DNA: TGTGCCAGCATTAAAGATACTAGCGGGTTCACAGATACGGAGTATTTT
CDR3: CASIKDTSGFTDTEYF

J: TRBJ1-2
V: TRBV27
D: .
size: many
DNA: TGTGCCAGCAGCCCAGACAGATATGGCTACACCTTC
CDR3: CASSPDRYGYTF

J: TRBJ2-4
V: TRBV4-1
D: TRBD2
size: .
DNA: TGCGCCAGCAGCCAAGTCAGGACTAGTGGTGGCAAAAACATTCAGTACTTC
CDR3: CASSQVRTSGGKNIQYF

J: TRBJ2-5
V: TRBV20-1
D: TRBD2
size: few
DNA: TGCAGTGCTACTCGGACTAGCGGGAGTTCCCTGGAGACCCAGTACTTC
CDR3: CSATRTSGSSLETQYF

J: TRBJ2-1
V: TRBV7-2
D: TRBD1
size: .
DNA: TGTGCCAGCAGCCCGAGGACAGGGTGGGCCCTCTACAATGAGCAGTTCTTC
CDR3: CASSPRTGWALYNEQFF

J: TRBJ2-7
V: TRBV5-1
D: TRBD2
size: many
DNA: TGCGCCAGCAGCTCCCGGACTAGCGTCTACGAGCAGTACTTC
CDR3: CASSSRTSVYEQYF

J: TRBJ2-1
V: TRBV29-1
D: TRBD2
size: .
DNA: TGCAGCGTGGGGACTACGGAAACGAATGAGCAGTTCTTC
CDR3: CSVGTTETNEQFF

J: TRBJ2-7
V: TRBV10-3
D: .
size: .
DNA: TGTGCCATCAGGGAGATTTCAGCCGAGCAGTACTTC
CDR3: CAIREISAEQYF

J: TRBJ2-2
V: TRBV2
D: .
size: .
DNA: TGTGCCAGCAGCGATAAGGGCACCGGGGAGCTGTTTTTT
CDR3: CASSDKGTGELFF

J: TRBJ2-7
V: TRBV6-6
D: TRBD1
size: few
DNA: TGTGCCAGCAGTGGGACAGGGGTGGGCTACGAGCAGTACTTC
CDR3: CASSGTGVGYEQYF

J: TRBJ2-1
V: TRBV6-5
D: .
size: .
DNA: TGTGCCAGCAGTTACTCTTCGGGGGCAGAGCAGTTCTTC
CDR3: CASSYSSGAEQFF

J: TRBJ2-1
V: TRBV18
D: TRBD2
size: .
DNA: TGTGCCAGCTCACCATTTACTAGCGGGAAATACAATGAGCAGTTCTTC
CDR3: CASSPFTSGKYNEQFF

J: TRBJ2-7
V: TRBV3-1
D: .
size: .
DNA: TGTGCCAGCAGCCACACTAGCAATGAGCAGTACTTC
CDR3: CASSHTSNEQYF

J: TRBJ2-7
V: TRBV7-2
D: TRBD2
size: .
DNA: TGTGCCAGCAGCCTCCGATATAGCGGGAGCACAGGCGACGAGCAGTACTTC
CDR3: CASSLRYSGSTGDEQYF

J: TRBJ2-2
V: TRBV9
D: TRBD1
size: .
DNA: TGTGCCAGCAGCCCTGTTTGGGGACAGGTGAACACCGGGGAGCTGTTTTTT
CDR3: CASSPVWGQVNTGELFF

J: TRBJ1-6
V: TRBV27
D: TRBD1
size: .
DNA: TGTGCCAGCAGTTGGGGACAGGGTAGCTCACCCCTCCACTTT
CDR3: CASSWGQGSSPLHF

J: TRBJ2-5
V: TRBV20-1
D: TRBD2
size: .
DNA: TGCAGCCTTGGGGCTAGCGGGATGCTGAAAGAGACCCAGTACTTC
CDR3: CSLGASGMLKETQYF

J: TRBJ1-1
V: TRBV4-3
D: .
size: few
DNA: TGCGCCAGCAGCCAAGCAGTAACCATGAACACTGAGGCTTTCTTT
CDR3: CASSQAVTMNTEAFF

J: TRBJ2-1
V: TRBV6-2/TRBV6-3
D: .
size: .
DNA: TGTGCCAGCAGTTACTCGAGGTCGGACAATGAGCAGTTCTTC
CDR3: CASSYSRSDNEQFF

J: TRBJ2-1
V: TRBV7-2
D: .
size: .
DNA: TGTGCCAGCAGCGTAACAGGGTATAATGAGCAGTTCTTC
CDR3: CASSVTGYNEQFF

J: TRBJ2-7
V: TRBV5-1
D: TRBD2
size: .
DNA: TGCGCCAGCAGGCCTGGACTAGCGGCTTCCTACAATGAGCAGTACTTC
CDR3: CASRPGLAASYNEQYF

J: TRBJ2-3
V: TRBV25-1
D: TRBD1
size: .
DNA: TGTGCCAGCAGTGAATATCATATTGGGGCAGGGGGTAAGAGGGGCACAGATACGCAGTATTTT
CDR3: CASSEYHIGAGGKRGTDTQYF

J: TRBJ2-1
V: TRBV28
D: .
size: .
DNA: TGTGCCAGCAGTCGACTGGCGGACTACAATGAGCAGTTCTTC
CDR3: CASSRLADYNEQFF

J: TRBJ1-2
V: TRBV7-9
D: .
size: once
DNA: TGTGCCAGCATCCGAACAGGACACCAGTCGGGGGGCTACACCTTC
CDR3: CASIRTGHQSGGYTF

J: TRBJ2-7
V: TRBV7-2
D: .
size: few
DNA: TGTGCCAGCAGCCGCGGAACTAGAGGGTACTACGAGCAGTACTTC
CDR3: CASSRGTRGYYEQYF

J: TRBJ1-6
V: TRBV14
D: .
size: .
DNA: TGTGCCAGCAGTCAAAGGGCGAACAGGTGGAGGAATTCACCCCTCCACTTT
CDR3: CASSQRANRWRNSPLHF

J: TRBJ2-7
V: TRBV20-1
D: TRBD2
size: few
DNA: TGCAGTGCTAGAGATTTTTCCGGGACTAGCGGGTCCGAGCAGTACTTC
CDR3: CSARDFSGTSGSEQYF

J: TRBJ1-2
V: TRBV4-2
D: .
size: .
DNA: TGTGCCAGCAACCAAGATTCGGCAGCCTCCACCTTC
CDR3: CASNQDSAASTF

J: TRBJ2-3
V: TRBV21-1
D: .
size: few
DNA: TGTGCCAGCAGCACCCGGGGACAGGGGGCGCCCGATACGCAGTATTTT
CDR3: CASSTRGQGAPDTQYF

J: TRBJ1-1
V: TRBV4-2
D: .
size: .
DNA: TGTGCCAGCAGCCAATTTGGACGGGAAGCTTTCTTT
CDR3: CASSQFGREAFF

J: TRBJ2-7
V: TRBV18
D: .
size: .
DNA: TGTGCCAGCTCACAGGGGAGCACCTACGAGCAGTACTTC
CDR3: CASSQGSTYEQYF

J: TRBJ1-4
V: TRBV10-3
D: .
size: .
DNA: TGTGCCATCAGTGAGCAGGTTGGAAAACTGTTTTTT
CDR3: CAISEQVGKLFF

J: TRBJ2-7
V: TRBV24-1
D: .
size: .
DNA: TGTGCCACCAGTGACGCAGTCGGGAGTTCCTACGAGCAGTACTTC
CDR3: CATSDAVGSSYEQYF

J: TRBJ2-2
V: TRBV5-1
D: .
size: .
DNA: TGCGCCAGCAGCTTGTCAGAGACGAACACCGGGGAGCTGTTTTTT
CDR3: CASSLSETNTGELFF

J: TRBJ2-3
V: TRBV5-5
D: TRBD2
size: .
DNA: TGTGCCAACAGCTCCGGACTAGCAGCAGATACGCAGTATTTT
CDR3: CANSSGLAADTQYF

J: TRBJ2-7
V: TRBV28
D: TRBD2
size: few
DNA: TGTGCCAGCAGTTTAAGGCTAGCGGGGGCCTCCTCCTACGAGCAGTACTTC
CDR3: CASSLRLAGASSYEQYF

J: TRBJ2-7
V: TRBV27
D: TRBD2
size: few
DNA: TGTGCCAGCAGTATACAATCCGGGACTAGCGTAAACGAGCAGTACTTC
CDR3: CASSIQSGTSVNEQYF

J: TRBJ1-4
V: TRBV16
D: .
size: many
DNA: TGTGCCAGCAGCCAATTTAACAGGACCCCACCCGGAACTAATGAAAAACTGTTTTTT
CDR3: CASSQFNRTPPGTNEKLFF

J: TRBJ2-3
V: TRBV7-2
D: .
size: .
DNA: TGTGCCAGCAGCTTATCCGGGGTAGTAAGGGCAGTGCCAGATACGCAGTATTTT
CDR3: CASSLSGVVRAVPDTQYF

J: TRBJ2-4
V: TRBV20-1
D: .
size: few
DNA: TGCAGTGCTAGAGAGCTAGCTTTAGCCAAAAACATTCAGTACTTC
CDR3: CSARELALAKNIQYF

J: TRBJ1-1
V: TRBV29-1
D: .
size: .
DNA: TGCAGCGTTCGGGGTAGGTGGAACACTGAAGCTTTCTTT
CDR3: CSVRGRWNTEAFF

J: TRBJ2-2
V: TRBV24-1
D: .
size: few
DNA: TGTGCCACCAGTGCGGGCTCCAGGCGGGGTGACACCGGGGAGCTGTTTTTT
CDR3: CATSAGSRRGDTGELFF

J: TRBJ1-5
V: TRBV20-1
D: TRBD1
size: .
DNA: TGCAGTGCTGGGATGAGCACAGGGGCACGCCAGCCCCAGCATTTT
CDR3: CSAGMSTGARQPQHF